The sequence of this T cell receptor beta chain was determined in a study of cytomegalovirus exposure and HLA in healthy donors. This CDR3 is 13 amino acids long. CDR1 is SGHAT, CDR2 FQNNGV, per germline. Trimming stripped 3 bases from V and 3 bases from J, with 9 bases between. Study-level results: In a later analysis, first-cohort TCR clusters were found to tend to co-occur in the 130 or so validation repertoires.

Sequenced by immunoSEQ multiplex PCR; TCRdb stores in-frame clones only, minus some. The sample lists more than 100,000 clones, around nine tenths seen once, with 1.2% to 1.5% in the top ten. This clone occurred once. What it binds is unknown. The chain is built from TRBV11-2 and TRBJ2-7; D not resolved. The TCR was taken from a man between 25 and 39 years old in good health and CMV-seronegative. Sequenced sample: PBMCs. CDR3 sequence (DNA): TGTGCCAGCAGCTTTGACATGTACTACGAGCAGTACTTC. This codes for CASSFDMYYEQYF.